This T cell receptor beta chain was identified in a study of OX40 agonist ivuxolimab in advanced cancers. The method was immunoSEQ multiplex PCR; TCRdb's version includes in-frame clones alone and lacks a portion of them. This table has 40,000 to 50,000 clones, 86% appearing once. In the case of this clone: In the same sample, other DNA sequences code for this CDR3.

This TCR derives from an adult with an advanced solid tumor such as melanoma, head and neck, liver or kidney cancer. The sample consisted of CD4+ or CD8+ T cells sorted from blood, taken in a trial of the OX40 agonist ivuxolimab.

CDR3 DNA: TGTGCCAGTGGGCAGGACCTCTACAATGAGCAGTTCTTC. Encoded protein: CASGQDLYNEQFF. The genes are TRBV9 and TRBJ2-1; D unresolved. Germline V gene sequence: CDR1 SGDLS, CDR2 YYNGEE. Trimming shortened V by 8 bases and J by 3 bases, and 12 bases separated the two germline ends. The CDR3 extends over 13 amino acids.